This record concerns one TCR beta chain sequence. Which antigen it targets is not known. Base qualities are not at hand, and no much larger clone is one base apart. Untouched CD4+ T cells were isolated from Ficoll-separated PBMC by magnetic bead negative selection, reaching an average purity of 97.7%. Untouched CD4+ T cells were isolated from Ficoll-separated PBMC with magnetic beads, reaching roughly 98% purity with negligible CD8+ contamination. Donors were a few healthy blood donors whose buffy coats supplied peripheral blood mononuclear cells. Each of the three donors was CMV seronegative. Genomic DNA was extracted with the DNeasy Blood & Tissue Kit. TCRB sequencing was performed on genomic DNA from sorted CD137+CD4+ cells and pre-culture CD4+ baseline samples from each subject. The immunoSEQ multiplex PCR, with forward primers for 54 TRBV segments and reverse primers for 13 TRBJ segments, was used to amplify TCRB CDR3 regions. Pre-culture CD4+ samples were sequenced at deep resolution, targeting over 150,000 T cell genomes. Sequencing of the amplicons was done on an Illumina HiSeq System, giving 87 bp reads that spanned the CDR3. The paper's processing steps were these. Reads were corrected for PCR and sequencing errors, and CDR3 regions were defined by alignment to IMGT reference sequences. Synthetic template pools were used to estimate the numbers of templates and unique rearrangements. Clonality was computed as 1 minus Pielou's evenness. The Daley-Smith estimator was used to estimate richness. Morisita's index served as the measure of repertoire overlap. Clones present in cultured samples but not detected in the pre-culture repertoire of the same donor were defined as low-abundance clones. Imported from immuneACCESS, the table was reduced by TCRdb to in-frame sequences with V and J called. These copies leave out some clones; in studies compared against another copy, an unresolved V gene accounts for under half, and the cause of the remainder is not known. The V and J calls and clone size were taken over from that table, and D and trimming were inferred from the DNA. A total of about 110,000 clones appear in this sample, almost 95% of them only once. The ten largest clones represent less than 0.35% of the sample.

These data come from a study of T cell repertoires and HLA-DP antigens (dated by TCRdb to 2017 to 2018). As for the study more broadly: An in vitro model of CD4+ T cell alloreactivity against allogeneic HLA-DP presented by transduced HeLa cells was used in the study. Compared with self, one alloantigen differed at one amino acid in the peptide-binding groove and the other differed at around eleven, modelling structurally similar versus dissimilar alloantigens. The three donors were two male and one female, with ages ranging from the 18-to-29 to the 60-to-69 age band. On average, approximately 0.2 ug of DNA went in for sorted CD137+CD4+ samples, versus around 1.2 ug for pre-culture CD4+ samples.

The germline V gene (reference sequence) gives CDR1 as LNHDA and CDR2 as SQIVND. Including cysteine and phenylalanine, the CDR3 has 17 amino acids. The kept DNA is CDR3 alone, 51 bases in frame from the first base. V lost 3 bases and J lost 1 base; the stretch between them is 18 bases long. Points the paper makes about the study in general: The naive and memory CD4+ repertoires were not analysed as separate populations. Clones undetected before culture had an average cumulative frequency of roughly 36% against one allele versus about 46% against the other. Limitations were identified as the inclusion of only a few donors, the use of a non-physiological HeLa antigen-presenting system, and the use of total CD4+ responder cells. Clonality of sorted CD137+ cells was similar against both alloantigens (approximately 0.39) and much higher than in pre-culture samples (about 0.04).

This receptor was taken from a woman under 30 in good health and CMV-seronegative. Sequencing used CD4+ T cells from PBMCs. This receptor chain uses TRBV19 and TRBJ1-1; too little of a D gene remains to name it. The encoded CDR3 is CASSIAGRRNPNTEAFF. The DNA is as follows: TGTGCCAGTAGTATCGCGGGTAGGCGAAACCCGAACACTGAAGCTTTCTTT. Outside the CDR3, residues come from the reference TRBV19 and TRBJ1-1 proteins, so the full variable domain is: DGGITQSPKYLFRKEGQNVTLSCEQNLNHDAMYWYRQDPGQGLRLIYYSQIVNDFQKGDIAEGYSVSREKKESFPLTVTSAQKNPTAFYLCASSIAGRRNPNTEAFFGQGTRLTVV.